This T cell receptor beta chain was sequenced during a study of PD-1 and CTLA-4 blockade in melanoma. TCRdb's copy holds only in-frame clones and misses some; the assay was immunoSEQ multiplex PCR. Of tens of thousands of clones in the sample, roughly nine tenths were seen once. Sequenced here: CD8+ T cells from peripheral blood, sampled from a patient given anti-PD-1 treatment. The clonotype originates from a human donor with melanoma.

DNA of the CDR3: TGTGCCAGCAGCTGGGGTACTAGCGGGGGGCTCACAGATACGCAGTATTTT. Protein sequence: CASSWGTSGGLTDTQYF. The genes are TRBV5-5 and TRBJ2-3; 12 bases are shared with TRBD2. CDR1 and CDR2 (germline): SGHKS, YYEKEE (reference sequence). Trimming removed 3 bases from V and 2 bases from J; junction bases left unmatched: 7. The CDR3 has 17 residues.